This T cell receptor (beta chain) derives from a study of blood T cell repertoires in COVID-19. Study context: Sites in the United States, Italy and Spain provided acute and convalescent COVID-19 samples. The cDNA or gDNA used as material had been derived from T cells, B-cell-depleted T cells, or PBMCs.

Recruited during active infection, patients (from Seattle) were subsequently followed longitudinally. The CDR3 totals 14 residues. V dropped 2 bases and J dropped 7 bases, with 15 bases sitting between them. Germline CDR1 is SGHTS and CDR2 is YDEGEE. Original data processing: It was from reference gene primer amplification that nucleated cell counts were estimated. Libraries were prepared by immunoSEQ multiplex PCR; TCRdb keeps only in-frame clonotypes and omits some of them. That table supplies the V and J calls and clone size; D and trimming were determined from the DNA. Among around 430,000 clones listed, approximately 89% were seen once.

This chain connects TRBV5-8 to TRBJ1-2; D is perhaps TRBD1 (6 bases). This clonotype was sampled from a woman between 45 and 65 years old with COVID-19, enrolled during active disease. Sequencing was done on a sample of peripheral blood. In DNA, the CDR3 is TGTGCCAGCAGCTTCCCTCAGGGGCATCTTGGCTACACCTTC. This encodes CASSFPQGHLGYTF.